This TCR beta chain originates from a study of early T cells in non-severe SARS-CoV-2 infection (dated by TCRdb to 2020 to 2023). Regarding the complete study: Because TCR sequencing relied on bulk RNA taken from unsorted whole blood, pairing of alpha and beta chains was not possible.

Set within a cohort of healthcare workers in London, UK, this nested case-control study involved weekly PCR testing of nasopharyngeal swabs along with blood sampling. Healthcare workers were recruited during the week of the UK lockdown, between 23 and 31 March 2020, and followed weekly for up to about 16 weeks. Deletion took 0 bases off V and 2 bases off J, with a span of 14 bases between the germline ends. CDR3 length: 16 amino acids, cysteine to phenylalanine. Only the CDR3 portion is preserved as DNA: 48 bases, with reading frame beginning at the first base. The germline V gene encodes CDR1 DFQATT and CDR2 SNEGSKA (reference sequence). The library was obtained by 5' RACE. Sequencing relied on a NextSeq 500. Unique molecular identifiers were attached to individual cDNA molecules in the TCR library protocol so that sequencing error and PCR bias could be corrected. Both TCR alpha and beta chains were sequenced, and tight co-correlation was observed between alpha and beta sequence abundances in each sample. The authors' pipeline ran thus. Decombinator V4 was used to perform V gene, J gene and CDR3 annotation of TCR sequences. TCRs were defined as expanded if a significant change between any two time points was detected under a Poisson model with p below 0.0001. TCR abundances were normalised to the total number of TCRs sequenced per sample and expressed as counts per million. MAIT TCRs were defined by TRAV1-2 paired with TRAJ12, TRAJ20 or TRAJ33, and iNKT TCRs by TRAV10 paired with TRAJ18. VDJdb, accessed 1 November 2021, was searched for CMV, EBV and SARS-CoV-2 annotated TCRs, excluding TCRs annotated for multiple antigens. TCRdb cleaned the public reads at Q25 with fastp, built clones with MiXCR and kept in-frame beta chains. All rows with the same CDR3 protein become a single entry with the most common DNA and genes. The V and J calls, along with clone size, are taken from TCRdb and not from the paper's own processing. This sample gives around 46,000 distinct CDR3 sequences in total; roughly 5.3% of them show up just once. The ten largest clonotypes hold roughly 4.8% of the sample.

In this sample, this clonotype turned up many times. Its binding antigen is unknown. Within one base of it there is no much larger clone, and no base qualities were kept. Results the study describes overall, beyond this receptor: VDJdb matching was skewed toward anti-spike CD8 responses and likely underestimated virus-specific expansions by missing private and CD4 specificities.

The chain employs TRBV20-1 and TRBJ1-3, with the D gene too uncertain to name. This sequence was found in an adult who was a healthcare worker with PCR-confirmed SARS-CoV-2 infection or an uninfected control (not recorded which). Specimen: whole blood. The base sequence is TGCAGTGCTAGAGATCGACATCAAACAACTGGAAACACCATATATTTT. This translates into CSARDRHQTTGNTIYF.